This T cell receptor beta chain was sequenced for a study of shared clonotypes between healthy human individuals. The method was immunoSEQ multiplex PCR; TCRdb's version includes in-frame clones alone and lacks a portion of them. The sample records around 2.5 million clones, more than 85% being singletons. The CDR3 is 22 amino acids. Input material: naive CD4+ T cells from PBMCs. Noted subset: CD45RA+ positively selected. The TCR was taken from a man between 18 and 29 years old in good health. Some clones in this sample may be carry-over from other donors' samples. The chain carries TRBV21-1 and TRBJ2-7; the table assigns TRBD2, which was not confirmed against the DNA. TRBV21-1 is designated a pseudogene. The CDR3 region has the DNA TGTGCCACCTTAGCCTACAGGGGGCAAGGACTAGCGGGAGTCTACTCCCCGGACGAGCAGTACTTC. It codes for CATLAYRGQGLAGVYSPDEQYF.